The rows below give T cell receptor beta chains drawn from one sample of a study of blood T cells in healthy people across ages. Each CDR3 protein is one row after TCRdb ran MiXCR on the 5' RACE reads. The sample carries fewer than 900,000 distinct CDR3 sequences, around 48% recorded once. Sequenced input: blood. The receptors were sampled from a woman in her fifties or sixties in good health. The conserved cysteine and the conserved F or W are not part of the CDR3 here. A D gene is named only where the DNA matches it firmly.

-,TRBV4-3,ASSQGAHGGGETQY
-,TRBV7-2,ASSLVGSGWSYNEQF
TRBD1,TRBV20-1,SASPPSGTGSYEQY
TRBD2,TRBV27,ASSLGSGALGSYEQY
-,TRBV14,ASSQKEWGRDFLAPSYEQY
-,TRBV25-1,ASSESADSNQPQH
-,TRBV7-3,ASSGTQQETQY
-,TRBV20-1,SASDRRLYEQY
TRBD1,TRBV7-2,ASSYTGTGETYEQY
-,TRBV6-5,ASSYVKENSPLH
-,TRBV15,ATSRDDGQSNEQF
-,TRBV28,AGNWGGPQY
TRBD2,TRBV7-9,ASSLGFISGRDNEQF
TRBD1,TRBV29-1,SVLGQAGQPQH
TRBD1,TRBV12-3/TRBV12-4,ASSFLRGNQPQH
-,TRBV12-3/TRBV12-4,ASSLRGGGQETQY
-,TRBV4-3,ASSQDVWINEGATNEKLF
TRBD2,TRBV9,ASSAQTSGSWSNEQY
TRBD1,TRBV3-1,ASTLAGTGVAGELF
-,TRBV7-9,ASAPGLPYEQY
TRBD1,TRBV4-2,ASSQASTGDFNYGYT
-,TRBV7-2,ASSRQGSAILNEKLF
-,TRBV6-5,ASAEAYLYEQY
-,TRBV20-1,SASVQGGGNTEAF
-,TRBV6-1,ASRASDSNYGYT
-,TRBV27,ASSLSYGVDEQY
TRBD1,TRBV11-1,ASSQPTGDGDYEQY
-,TRBV20-1,SARVRGGTNEKLF
TRBD2,TRBV20-1,SARGLGGRRYNEQF
TRBD2,TRBV28,ASSLFLAGGFYEQF
TRBD1,TRBV29-1,SVGPGTGIDGELF
TRBD1,TRBV6-6,ASSYSGQEYGYT
TRBD1,TRBV28,ASIGGQGTDTQY
-,TRBV20-1,SARDLRQSGYEQF
-,TRBV12-3/TRBV12-4,ASSRFTGYQETQY
TRBD2,TRBV6-2/TRBV6-3,ASSYSSGSTPYEQY
-,TRBV29-1,SVELGSGELF
TRBD2,TRBV7-2,ASSWPSGYQETQY
-,TRBV4-2,ASSQDLGAGANVLT
TRBD2,TRBV28,ATLKREWHNEQF